This T cell receptor (beta chain) was identified in a study of CD8+CD57+ T cells in acquired aplastic anemia. V dropped 3 bases and J dropped 2 bases, with 12 bases sitting between them. The CDR3 extends over 14 amino acids. CDR1 and CDR2 from the germline V gene are SQVTM and ANQGSEA. Genomic DNA served as template for TCR beta VDJ and CDR3 profiling. TCRdb called the reads again in MiXCR, with one record for every CDR3 protein. This table has some 290,000 distinct CDR3 sequences, 45% to 65% appearing once. Material for sequencing was sorted CD4+, CD8+, or CD8+CD57+ T cells (not recorded which) from PBMCs. The rearrangement joins TRBV29-1 to TRBJ2-3, with D possibly being TRBD2 (6 bases). This sequence originates from a human donor with severe aplastic anemia or a healthy control (not recorded which). The CDR3 here is CSVEGRRDTDTQYF. Here the CDR3 DNA reads TGCAGCGTTGAGGGGCGGAGGGACACAGATACGCAGTATTTT.